These T cell receptor beta chains were read from a single sample in a study of shared clonotypes between healthy human individuals. The table came from immunoSEQ multiplex PCR; TCRdb's copy has only in-frame clones and leaves some out. The sample lists 2,500,000 or so clones; approximately 94% were seen once. Sequencing used naive CD4+ T cells from PBMCs. These receptors came from a man aged 18-30 years in good health. Some clones in this sample may be carry-over from other donors' samples. Both conserved end residues are part of each CDR3. The order of the fields is V gene, clone size, D gene, J gene, CDR3 DNA, CDR3 protein. D genes are given only for firm matches. Some rows have no size entry. The others give once, few or many, or a class for an expanded clone.

TRBV29-1	-	-	TRBJ2-5	TGCAGCCTGAGGTCGGGGGAAGAGACCCAGTACTTC	CSLRSGEETQYF
TRBV6-4	-	TRBD2	TRBJ2-6	TGTGCAGGACCGGGACTAGCGGGAGGATCTGGGGCCAACGTCCTGACTTTC	CAGPGLAGGSGANVLTF
TRBV5-1	-	-	TRBJ2-2	TGCGCCAGCAGCTTAAATACGAAAGGGATTACGAACACCGGGGAGCTGTTTTTT	CASSLNTKGITNTGELFF
TRBV6-1	-	TRBD2	TRBJ2-1	TGTGCCAGCAGTGATCGACTAGCGGGAGGGACCTACAATGAGCAGTTCTTC	CASSDRLAGGTYNEQFF
TRBV7-9	-	-	TRBJ1-4	TGTGCCAGCAGCGGGCCAAAACGTGCGTCGGATGAAAAACTGTTTTTT	CASSGPKRASDEKLFF
TRBV7-3	-	TRBD2	TRBJ2-2	TGTGCCAGCAGCTCCCTCGGGGGGTCCGGGGAGCTGTTTTTT	CASSSLGGSGELFF
TRBV5-4	-	TRBD1	TRBJ2-7	TGTGCCAGCAGCCCGGGGACAGGGGGCCACTACGAGCAGTACTTC	CASSPGTGGHYEQYF
TRBV6-1	-	-	TRBJ1-1	TGTGCCAGCAGAGGGAGTTCGAACACTGAAGCTTTCTTT	CASRGSSNTEAFF
TRBV28	-	-	TRBJ1-2	TGTGCCAGCAGTTTACCCGACCGCTTCTACACCTTC	CASSLPDRFYTF
TRBV5-4	few	-	TRBJ1-1	TGTGCCAGCAGCTTGGCCCGGCAGAACACTGAAGCTTTCTTT	CASSLARQNTEAFF